This T cell receptor beta chain was recorded in a study of tumor-infiltrating lymphocytes in localized non-small cell lung cancer. Study as a whole: Some samples were collected after neoadjuvant chemotherapy; smokers, never-smokers and several histologies were included.

The study, taken as a whole, reports: Technical variation could not be separated from intratumor heterogeneity here. TCR sequencing covered a subset of patients with enough tissue.

Losses at the gene ends were 5 bases for V and 2 bases for J; bases not matched to a gene: 7. This CDR3 has 15 amino acids. CDR1 is MGHDK, CDR2 SYGVNS, per germline. Worth noting for this clone: What it binds is not known.

Here immunoSEQ multiplex PCR was the method, and the copy in TCRdb shows in-frame clones only, minus some. The sample consists of about 7,500 clones, about 64% of them appearing once. Sequencing was carried out using uninvolved lung tissue not adjacent to the tumor. This chain joins TRBV25-1 and TRBJ1-1; TRBD1 agrees at 8 bases. This TCR derives from a human donor with non-small cell lung cancer. The CDR3, as DNA: TGTGCCAGCAGTCCTATGGACAGGGTAAACACTGAAGCTTTCTTT. It is translated as CASSPMDRVNTEAFF.